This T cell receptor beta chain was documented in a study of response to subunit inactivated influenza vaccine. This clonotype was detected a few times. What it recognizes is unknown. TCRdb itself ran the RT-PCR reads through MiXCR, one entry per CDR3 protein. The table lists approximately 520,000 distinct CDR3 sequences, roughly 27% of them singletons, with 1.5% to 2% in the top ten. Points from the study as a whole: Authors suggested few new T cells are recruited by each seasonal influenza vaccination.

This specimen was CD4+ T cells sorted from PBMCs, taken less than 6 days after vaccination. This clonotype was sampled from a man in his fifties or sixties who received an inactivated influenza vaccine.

The CDR3 DNA follows: TGCGCCAGCAGCCGAATCCGAGGGACGAACACCGGGGAGCTGTTTTTT. Protein product: CASSRIRGTNTGELFF. This chain uses TRBV5-1 with TRBJ2-2; D perhaps matches TRBD2 (5 bases). Trimming took 4 bases from V and 0 from J, leaving 13 bases between them. The CDR3 runs 16 residues. Germline-derived CDR1 and CDR2 are SGHRS and YFSETQ.